A selection of T cell receptor beta chains follows, all from one sample in a study of blood T cell repertoires in COVID-19. Sequencing was performed with immunoSEQ multiplex PCR; in TCRdb, only in-frame clones are kept and a portion is missing. Counted here are 90,000 to 120,000 clones, 85% to 95% occurring once; the ten biggest clones make up around 1.3%. The specimen was peripheral blood. Every receptor here comes from a woman aged 30 to 39 with acute or convalescent COVID-19. The CDR3 runs from the conserved cysteine through the conserved F or W. D genes are given only for firm matches. Size is stated for part of the rows, as once, few or many counts, or as a class when the clone is expanded.

D | J | V | size | DNA | CDR3
TRBD2 | TRBJ2-1 | TRBV11-2 | NA | TGTGCCAGCAGCTTAGGTAGCGGGACTTACAATGAGCAGTTCTTC | CASSLGSGTYNEQFF
TRBD1 | TRBJ2-7 | TRBV7-6 | NA | TGTGCCAGCAGCCCAACCACGGACAGGGGGTCATACGAGCAGTACTTC | CASSPTTDRGSYEQYF
TRBD1 | TRBJ1-3 | TRBV30 | NA | TGTGCCTGGACCCAGGGGGCAACAAAAGGAAACACCATATATTTT | CAWTQGATKGNTIYF
TRBD1 | TRBJ1-3 | TRBV3-1/TRBV3-2 | NA | TGTGCCAGCAGCCAAGGGGACAGAACATTTGACACCATATATTTT | CASSQGDRTFDTIYF
NA | TRBJ1-2 | TRBV5-6 | NA | TGTGCCAGCAGCTTGGGACAAAAATATGGCTACACCTTC | CASSLGQKYGYTF
NA | TRBJ1-4 | TRBV5-6 | NA | TGTGCCAGCAGCTTAACAGGGAGAACTAATGAAAAACTGTTTTTT | CASSLTGRTNEKLFF
TRBD1 | TRBJ1-2 | TRBV12-3/TRBV12-4 | NA | TGTGCCAGCAGTTTAGCGGGACAGGGCCGCTACACCTTC | CASSLAGQGRYTF
NA | TRBJ2-3 | TRBV14 | NA | TGTGCCAGCAGCCAAATCGGGACAGATACGCAGTATTTT | CASSQIGTDTQYF
TRBD2 | TRBJ2-5 | TRBV9 | NA | TGTGCCAGCGGCACTAGCGGGGGGGCTCGAGAGACCCAGTACTTC | CASGTSGGARETQYF
TRBD1 | TRBJ1-2 | TRBV29-1 | NA | TGCAGCGTCCCACCGGGACAGGGGGCGCCCTATGGCTACACCTTC | CSVPPGQGAPYGYTF
NA | TRBJ1-1 | TRBV5-4 | NA | TGTGCCAGCAGCTCGGGGGAGAGGACTGAAGCTTTCTTT | CASSSGERTEAFF
NA | TRBJ1-5 | TRBV7-9 | once | TGTGCCAGCAGCAATACCCCGGAGAACAGGCGTAGACGTCAGCCCCAGCATTTT | CASSNTPENRRRRQPQHF
TRBD1 | TRBJ1-2 | TRBV7-2 | NA | TGTGCCAGCAGCTTACGTCTACAGGGGGTTGCCTTC | CASSLRLQGVAF
TRBD1 | TRBJ2-1 | TRBV30 | few | TGTGCCTGGAGTGCCGGGACAGGAGCCTACAATGAGCAGTTCTTC | CAWSAGTGAYNEQFF
TRBD1 | TRBJ1-2 | TRBV7-9 | NA | TGTGCCAGCAGCTTGGAGGGGGCCTATGGCTACACCTTC | CASSLEGAYGYTF
TRBD1 | TRBJ1-2 | TRBV28 | NA | TGTGCCAGCAGGAACGACAGGGACGGCTATGGCTACACCTTC | CASRNDRDGYGYTF
TRBD1 | TRBJ1-4 | TRBV18 | NA | TGTGCCAGCTCGCGACAGGGGGCGGAAGAAAAACTGTTTTTT | CASSRQGAEEKLFF
NA | TRBJ2-7 | TRBV6-6 | NA | TGTGCCAGCAGTCCTACACCCCAGGGGGGTTCCGAGCAGTACTTC | CASSPTPQGGSEQYF
TRBD1 | TRBJ1-2 | TRBV12-3/TRBV12-4 | NA | TGTGCCAGCAGCCGGGACAGGGGCCATGGCTACACCTTC | CASSRDRGHGYTF
TRBD1 | TRBJ2-1 | TRBV19 | NA | TGTGCCAGTAACCCGCGTGGTTTTCGTGGCACAGGAACGACAGGGGCGAACAATGAGCAGTTCTTC | CASNPRGFRGTGTTGANNEQFF
TRBD2 | TRBJ2-1 | TRBV11-2 | once | TGTGCCAGCAGCCAAGGACTAGCGGGGGGGTCCCGGGTCTTC | CASSQGLAGGSRVF
TRBD1 | TRBJ2-1 | TRBV11-3 | NA | TGTGCCAGCAGCTTCCTGCCATTCCGGGACAGGGCAGGCAATGAGCAGTTCTTC | CASSFLPFRDRAGNEQFF
TRBD1 | TRBJ1-5 | TRBV6-1 | NA | TGTGCCAGCAGTGAATGGTGGACAGGGAACGTTCATCAGCCCCAGCATTTT | CASSEWWTGNVHQPQHF
NA | TRBJ2-5 | TRBV3-1/TRBV3-2 | NA | TGTGCCAGCAGCCCCGGTATTATGGGCCGGGGGGCCAAAATGGGAGAGACCCAGTACTTC | CASSPGIMGRGAKMGETQYF
TRBD2 | TRBJ2-5 | TRBV9 | NA | TGTGCCAGCAGCGGATGGGGGGGCCAAGAGACCCAGTACTTC | CASSGWGGQETQYF
NA | TRBJ2-1 | TRBV6-6 | NA | TGTGCCAGCAGTCCGGGACTTTGGGTCCTCTCCTACAATGAGCAGTTCTTC | CASSPGLWVLSYNEQFF
NA | TRBJ1-1 | TRBV11-1 | NA | TGTGCCAGCAGCCAAGGGGCCACTGAAGCTTTCTTT | CASSQGATEAFF
NA | TRBJ2-3 | TRBV11-3 | NA | TGTGCCAGCAGCTCTCCTAGCGGCACAGATACGCAGTATTTT | CASSSPSGTDTQYF
TRBD2 | TRBJ2-3 | TRBV9 | NA | TGTGCCAGCAGCGTAGGTCTGGCGGGAGGGGCAGATACGCAGTATTTT | CASSVGLAGGADTQYF
TRBD1 | TRBJ1-2 | TRBV18 | NA | TGTGCCAGCTCACCAGGGGACAGGGCGATGTATGGCTACACCTTC | CASSPGDRAMYGYTF
NA | TRBJ1-1 | TRBV28 | NA | TGTGCCAGCAATACCCGGGTGAACACTGAAGCTTTCTTT | CASNTRVNTEAFF
NA | TRBJ2-4 | TRBV5-6 | NA | TGTGCCAGCTCCGAGGGGGACATTCAGTACTTC | CASSEGDIQYF
TRBD1 | TRBJ1-1 | TRBV11-2 | NA | TGTGCCAGCGCCTTCGGGACAGGGGGTCGTACTGAAGCTTTCTTT | CASAFGTGGRTEAFF
NA | TRBJ2-3 | TRBV4-3 | few | TGCGCCAGCAGCCAAGATCTCGGAGCAGTCGAAGATACGCAGTATTTT | CASSQDLGAVEDTQYF
NA | TRBJ1-5 | TRBV19 | NA | TGTGCCAGTAGTCTCCAGGGTCGCCCACAGCCCCAGCATTTT | CASSLQGRPQPQHF
NA | TRBJ2-1 | TRBV7-2 | NA | TGTGCCAGCGTCGGAGGGCCAAGGAACGGTGAGCAGTTCTTC | CASVGGPRNGEQFF
NA | TRBJ2-3 | TRBV28 | NA | TGTGCCAGCAGTGTTGTTACAGGACAAGCACAGTATTTT | CASSVVTGQAQYF
NA | TRBJ1-2 | TRBV30 | NA | TGTGCCTGGAGTAGGCTCCGGGGGGTCTATGGCTACACCTTC | CAWSRLRGVYGYTF
TRBD1 | TRBJ2-7 | TRBV27 | NA | TGTGCCAGCAAACCCAGGGGGTCTTACGAGCAGTACTTC | CASKPRGSYEQYF
NA | TRBJ2-5 | TRBV5-4 | once | TGTGCCAGCAGCTTGTTGGGCCAGGGGTATGAGACCCAGTACTTC | CASSLLGQGYETQYF
NA | TRBJ1-3 | TRBV6-1 | NA | TGTGCCAGCAGTGAATTATGGGGCCACGGAAACACCATATATTTT | CASSELWGHGNTIYF
NA | TRBJ1-5 | TRBV7-2 | NA | TGTGCCAGCAGCTTAGTAGAGCGGCAGCCCCAGCATTTT | CASSLVERQPQHF
NA | TRBJ1-2 | TRBV5-4 | NA | TGTGCCAGCAGCTTCGGCAGGGACTATGGCTACACCTTC | CASSFGRDYGYTF
TRBD1 | TRBJ2-7 | TRBV5-1 | NA | TGCGCCAGCAGCTTGTTAGGGACAGGGTTCTCCAACGAGCAGTACTTC | CASSLLGTGFSNEQYF
NA | TRBJ2-3 | TRBV7-3 | NA | TGTGCCAGCAGCTTAATGCCGGGAAGCACAGATACGCAGTATTTT | CASSLMPGSTDTQYF
NA | TRBJ1-5 | TRBV25-1 | NA | TGTGCCAGCAGTGGAACCCTGGGTGGCGTTGGTTCGGGGCCCCAGCATTTT | CASSGTLGGVGSGPQHF
TRBD1 | TRBJ1-1 | TRBV18 | NA | TGTGCCAGCTCACCCGGGACAGGGAGACTGAACACTGAAGCTTTCTTT | CASSPGTGRLNTEAFF
NA | TRBJ2-7 | TRBV21-1 | NA | TGTGCCAGCAGCAAAATCGACATCTACGAGCAGTACTTC | CASSKIDIYEQYF
NA | TRBJ1-5 | TRBV7-2 | NA | TGTGCCAGCAGCTTATGGGGCCAGAGCAATCAGCCCCAGCATTTT | CASSLWGQSNQPQHF
TRBD1 | TRBJ2-3 | TRBV4-3 | NA | TGCGCCAGCAGCCAAGATTCGGGCAGGGGGGATACGCAGTATTTT | CASSQDSGRGDTQYF
TRBD2 | TRBJ2-7 | TRBV7-2 | once | TGTGCCAGCAGCTCCCGAGGGGGGGGCGCGGGAGGAGGGTACGAGCAGTACTTC | CASSSRGGGAGGGYEQYF
TRBD1 | TRBJ1-1 | TRBV10-1 | NA | TGCGCCAGCAGTATGACAGGGGGCCTTGGTGAAGCTTTCTTT | CASSMTGGLGEAFF
NA | TRBJ1-5 | TRBV2 | NA | TGTGCCAGCAGTGTGACGGCGGGGTCCAATCAGCCCCAGCATTTT | CASSVTAGSNQPQHF
TRBD1 | TRBJ1-2 | TRBV19 | NA | TGTGCCAGTAGTATCCTGATGGTAGGGGGCGACGATGGCTACACCTTC | CASSILMVGGDDGYTF
TRBD1 | TRBJ1-2 | TRBV28 | once | TGTGCCAGCAGCCCGAGACAGGGTGGCTATGGCTACACCTTC | CASSPRQGGYGYTF